This TCR beta chain was identified in a study of T-cell memory formation after mild COVID-19. Study-level points and caveats: CD4+ contracting clones were found mainly in CM and EM, and CD8+ ones in EMRA. Clones contracting day 15 to 85 were balanced CD4/CD8; later expanders leaned CD4+.

Of note for this clonotype: Its antigen remains unknown.

5'RACE primed from the constant segment yielded TCR alpha and TCR beta cDNA libraries bearing sample barcodes and UMIs. Using its own MiXCR run on the 5' RACE reads, TCRdb lists one record per CDR3 protein. The sample lists a few hundred thousand distinct CDR3 sequences, roughly 25% seen once, with around 12% in the top ten. Sequenced material: PBMCs or a T cell subset sorted from them (not recorded which). This sequence originates from an adult woman who had mild COVID-19 (a few samples of this study predate the infection). Cell type and time point are not known.

Written as DNA, the CDR3 is TGTGCCAGCAGTCCTGGGGACAGCCGGTACTACGAGCAGTACTTC. Translation gives CASSPGDSRYYEQYF. This chain connects TRBV5-6 to TRBJ2-7; 7 bases are a match to TRBD1. This CDR3 region has 15 residues. CDR1 is SGHDT, CDR2 YYEEEE, per germline. Trimming cost V 5 bases and J 3 bases; bases outside gene matches: 11.